What follows describes a single T cell receptor beta chain. The antigen is unknown. The sample belongs to a study of CD4 T cells in relation to SARS-CoV-2 and coronaviruses. Study results and caveats: Each donor contributed either pre-pandemic or post-infection samples, not both.

V lost 4 bases and J lost 4; bases outside the gene matches: 7. From germline, CDR1 is SGHRS and CDR2 YFSETQ. This CDR3 has 17 residues. Before the COVID-19 pandemic, during about 2011-2019, CD4+ T cells were taken from unexposed donors. Deep TCR-beta sequencing used DNA from uncultured naive and memory CD4+ T cells. The assay was immunoSEQ multiplex PCR, and TCRdb's table has in-frame clones only and misses some. The sample lists about 65,000 clones; over 80% were seen once. Material for sequencing was memory CD4+ T cells from PBMCs. The chain recombines TRBV5-1 with TRBJ1-6; TRBD1 aligns across 11 bases. This TCR came from a human donor in good health. This CDR3 is CASSPGQGDRYNSPLHF. The CDR3 nucleotides read TGCGCCAGCAGCCCGGGACAGGGGGATAGGTATAATTCACCCCTCCACTTT.